The rows below give T cell receptor beta chains drawn from one sample of a study of control samples from healthy donors and cancer patients. Sequencing used immunoSEQ multiplex PCR; TCRdb keeps in-frame clones, though not all of them. The sample consists of some 120,000 clones, around 90% of them appearing once. Sequencing was done on a sample of blood. The receptors here all came from a man aged 18-30 years in good health. Both conserved end residues are part of each CDR3. The D gene is left open where the match is weak. Expanded clones are given a class, and other clones once, few, many or no size at all.

>TRBJ1-2|NA|TRBV6-5|few
TGTGCCAGCAGCCGAACTCGAGGGTGGGGCTACACCTTC
CASSRTRGWGYTF
>TRBJ1-5|NA|TRBV7-2|NA
TGTGCCAGCAGCTCGCCGAATCAGCCCCAGCATTTT
CASSSPNQPQHF
>TRBJ1-1|TRBD1|TRBV7-9|NA
TGTGCCAGCAGCTCAGGGGGGACAGGGCGGTTTGAAGCTTTCTTT
CASSSGGTGRFEAFF
>TRBJ2-4|NA|TRBV7-2|once
TGTGCCAGCAGCTTAGACCAGAAAAACATTCAGTACTTC
CASSLDQKNIQYF
>TRBJ2-1|NA|TRBV2|NA
TGTGCCAGCAGTGCGACGGGGGGCGCCTTCTACAATGAGCAGTTCTTC
CASSATGGAFYNEQFF
>TRBJ1-1|NA|TRBV6-2/TRBV6-3|NA
TGTGCCAGCAGTAGGCGGGCGAACACTGAAGCTTTCTTT
CASSRRANTEAFF
>TRBJ1-4|NA|TRBV30|NA
TGTGCCTGGGCAGGAAGGAGCAATGAAAAACTGTTTTTT
CAWAGRSNEKLFF
>TRBJ1-4|NA|TRBV30|NA
TGTGCCTGGAGTGTACGGGTTGAAAAACTGTTTTTT
CAWSVRVEKLFF
>TRBJ2-5|NA|TRBV4-2|NA
TGTGCCAGCAGCCAAGGTTCTCTAGAGACCCAGTACTTC
CASSQGSLETQYF
>TRBJ2-1|NA|TRBV24-1|NA
TGTGCCACCAGTGATTTCCAAGCGAGAGACAATGAGCAGTTCTTC
CATSDFQARDNEQFF
>TRBJ2-3|NA|TRBV7-3|NA
TGTGCCAGCAGCTTAGGGCCGACAGATACGCAGTATTTT
CASSLGPTDTQYF
>TRBJ2-2|TRBD1|TRBV24-1|few
TGTGCCACCGCTGACCCAGGGGGCTCCGGGGAGCTGTTTTTT
CATADPGGSGELFF
>TRBJ2-3|NA|TRBV18|NA
TGTGCCAGCTCACCACCGAGTACAGCAGATACGCAGTATTTT
CASSPPSTADTQYF
>TRBJ1-3|NA|TRBV19|once
TGTGCCAGTAGCGACCGGGACTTTTCTGGAAACACCATATATTTT
CASSDRDFSGNTIYF
>TRBJ1-1|NA|TRBV6-5|NA
TGTGCCAGCAGTCCGTGGACAGTAAACACTGAAGCTTTCTTT
CASSPWTVNTEAFF
>TRBJ2-5|NA|TRBV21-1|NA
TGTGCCAGCAGCAAACCCTTAAAAGGCTACCAAGAGACCCAGTACTTC
CASSKPLKGYQETQYF
>TRBJ1-5|NA|TRBV28|NA
TGTGCCAGCAGTTTGGTACAGGCGGGACAGCCCCAGCATTTT
CASSLVQAGQPQHF
>TRBJ1-1|TRBD1|TRBV28|NA
TGTGCCAGCAGTTTCGCAGCCAGGGGGATTATGAACACTGAAGCTTTCTTT
CASSFAARGIMNTEAFF
>TRBJ1-1|TRBD1|TRBV19|NA
TGTGCCAGTACCCAGACAGGGGGCACTGAAGCTTTCTTT
CASTQTGGTEAFF
>TRBJ2-3|NA|TRBV29-1|NA
TGCAGCGCCCTACGGACCGAAGGGACGCAGTATTTT
CSALRTEGTQYF
>TRBJ1-6|NA|TRBV5-1|NA
TGCGCCAGCAGCTCGATGGGACCCAGGGCAAATTCACCCCTCCACTTT
CASSSMGPRANSPLHF
>TRBJ1-5|NA|TRBV6-1|NA
TGTGCCAGCAGTGTAAGTCGTGCTTATAGCAATCAGCCCCAGCATTTT
CASSVSRAYSNQPQHF
>TRBJ2-2|TRBD1|TRBV24-1|NA
TGTGCCACCAGTGAACCGGGACAGGGGGCGGCCGGGGAGCTGTTTTTT
CATSEPGQGAAGELFF
>TRBJ1-4|NA|TRBV12-3/TRBV12-4|NA
TGTGCCAGCAGTTTAGACAGGGTAGAACTGTTTTTT
CASSLDRVELFF